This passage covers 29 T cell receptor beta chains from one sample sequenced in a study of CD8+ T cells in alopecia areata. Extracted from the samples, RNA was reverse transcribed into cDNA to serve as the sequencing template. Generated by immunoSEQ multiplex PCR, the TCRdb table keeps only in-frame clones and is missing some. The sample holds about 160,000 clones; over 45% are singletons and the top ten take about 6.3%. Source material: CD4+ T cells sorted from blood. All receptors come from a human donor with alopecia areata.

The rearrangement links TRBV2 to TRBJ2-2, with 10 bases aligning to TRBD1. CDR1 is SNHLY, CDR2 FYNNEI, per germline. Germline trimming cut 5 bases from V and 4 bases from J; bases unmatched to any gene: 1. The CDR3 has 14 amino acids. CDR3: CASSWTGGTGELFF. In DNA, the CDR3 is TGTGCCAGCAGTTGGACAGGGGGCACCGGGGAGCTGTTTTTT.

The CDR3 spells CASSSLDREVRYTF. The CDR3 nucleotides read TGCGCCAGCAGCTCCCTGGACAGGGAAGTTCGCTACACCTTC. The gene calls are TRBV5-1 and TRBJ1-2; 8 bases map to TRBD1. Germline CDR1 and CDR2: SGHRS and YFSETQ. Trimming cost V 3 bases and J 9 bases; bases outside gene matches: 10. This CDR3 is 14 amino acids long.

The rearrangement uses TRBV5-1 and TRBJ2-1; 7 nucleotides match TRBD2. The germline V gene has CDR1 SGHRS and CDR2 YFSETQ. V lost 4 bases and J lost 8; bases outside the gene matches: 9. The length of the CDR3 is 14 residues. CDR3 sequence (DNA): TGCGCCAGCAGCCCTGACCCGGGGGGAGATGAGCAGTTCTTC. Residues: CASSPDPGGDEQFF.

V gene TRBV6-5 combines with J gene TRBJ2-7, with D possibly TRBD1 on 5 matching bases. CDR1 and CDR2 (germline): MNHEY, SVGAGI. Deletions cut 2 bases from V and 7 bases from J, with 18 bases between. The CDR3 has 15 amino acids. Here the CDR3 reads CASSYEAGPTTEQYF. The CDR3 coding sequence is TGTGCCAGCAGTTACGAGGCAGGGCCTACGACTGAGCAGTACTTC.

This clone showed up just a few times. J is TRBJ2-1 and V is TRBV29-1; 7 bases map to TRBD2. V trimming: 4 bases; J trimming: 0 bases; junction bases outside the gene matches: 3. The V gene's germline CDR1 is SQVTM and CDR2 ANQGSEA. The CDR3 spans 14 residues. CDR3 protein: CSVVGGFSYNEQFF. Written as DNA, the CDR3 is TGCAGCGTTGTGGGAGGGTTCTCCTACAATGAGCAGTTCTTC.

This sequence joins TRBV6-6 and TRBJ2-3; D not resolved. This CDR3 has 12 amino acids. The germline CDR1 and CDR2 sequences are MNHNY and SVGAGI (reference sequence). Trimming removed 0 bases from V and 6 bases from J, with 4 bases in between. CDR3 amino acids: CASSYSLDTQYF. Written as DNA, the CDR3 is TGTGCCAGCAGTTACTCGCTGGATACGCAGTATTTT.

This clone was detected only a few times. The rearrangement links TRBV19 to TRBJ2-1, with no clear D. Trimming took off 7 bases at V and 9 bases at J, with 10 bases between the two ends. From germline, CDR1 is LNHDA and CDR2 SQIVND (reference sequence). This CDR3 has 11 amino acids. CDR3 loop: CASTRLTEQFF. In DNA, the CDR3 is TGTGCCAGTACCCGGCTGACTGAGCAGTTCTTC. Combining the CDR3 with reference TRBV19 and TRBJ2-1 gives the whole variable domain DGGITQSPKYLFRKEGQNVTLSCEQNLNHDAMYWYRQDPGQGLRLIYYSQIVNDFQKGDIAEGYSVSREKKESFPLTVTSAQKNPTAFYLCASTRLTEQFFGPGTRLTVL.

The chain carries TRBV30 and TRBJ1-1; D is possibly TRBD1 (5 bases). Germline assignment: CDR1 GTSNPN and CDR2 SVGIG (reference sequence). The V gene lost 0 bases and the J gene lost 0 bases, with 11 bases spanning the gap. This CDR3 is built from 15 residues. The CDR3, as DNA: TGTGCCTGGAGTGTCGCCGGGACGGTGAACACTGAAGCTTTCTTT. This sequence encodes CAWSVAGTVNTEAFF. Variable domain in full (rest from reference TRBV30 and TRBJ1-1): SQTIHQWPATLVQPVGSPLSLECTVEGTSNPNLYWYRQAAGRGLQLLFYSVGIGQISSEVPQNLSASRPQDRQFILSSKKLLLSDSGFYLCAWSVAGTVNTEAFFGQGTRLTVV.

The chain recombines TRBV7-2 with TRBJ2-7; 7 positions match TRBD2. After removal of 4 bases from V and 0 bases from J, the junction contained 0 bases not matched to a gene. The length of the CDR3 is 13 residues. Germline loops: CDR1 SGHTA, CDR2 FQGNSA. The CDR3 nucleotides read TGTGCCAGCAGCTGGACTAGCTCCTACGAGCAGTACTTC. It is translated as CASSWTSSYEQYF.

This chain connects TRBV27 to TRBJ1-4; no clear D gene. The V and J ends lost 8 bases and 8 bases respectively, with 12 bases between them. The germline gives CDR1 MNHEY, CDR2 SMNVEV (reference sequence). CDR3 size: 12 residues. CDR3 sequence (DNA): TGTGCCAGCCGAACCACGGGAGAAAAACTGTTTTTT. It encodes CASRTTGEKLFF.

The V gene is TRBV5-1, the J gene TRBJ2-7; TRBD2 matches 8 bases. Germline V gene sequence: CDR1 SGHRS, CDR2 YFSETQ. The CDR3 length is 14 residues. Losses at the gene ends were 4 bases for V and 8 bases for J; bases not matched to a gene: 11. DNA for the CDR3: TGCGCCAGCAGCCGGGAGGAGACTAGCGTACAGCAGTACTTC. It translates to CASSREETSVQQYF.

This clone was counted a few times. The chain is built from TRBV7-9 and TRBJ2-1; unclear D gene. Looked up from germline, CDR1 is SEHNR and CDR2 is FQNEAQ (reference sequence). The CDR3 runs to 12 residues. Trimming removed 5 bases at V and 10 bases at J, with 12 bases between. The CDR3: CASSRTPVEQFF. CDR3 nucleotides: TGTGCCAGCAGCCGTACCCCGGTAGAGCAGTTCTTC.

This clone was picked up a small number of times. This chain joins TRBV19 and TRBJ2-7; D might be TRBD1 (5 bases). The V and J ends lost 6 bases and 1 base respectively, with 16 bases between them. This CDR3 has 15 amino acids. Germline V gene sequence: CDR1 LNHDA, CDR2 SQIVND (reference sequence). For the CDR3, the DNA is TGTGCCAGTAGGAACCCAGCAGGGTCGTCCTACGAGCAGTACTTC. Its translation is CASRNPAGSSYEQYF.

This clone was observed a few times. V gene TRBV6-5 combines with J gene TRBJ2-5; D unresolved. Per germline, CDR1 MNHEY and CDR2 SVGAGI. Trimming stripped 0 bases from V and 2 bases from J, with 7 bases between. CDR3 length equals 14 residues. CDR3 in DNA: TGTGCCAGCAGTTACTCGAACGGACAAGAGACCCAGTACTTC. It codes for CASSYSNGQETQYF.

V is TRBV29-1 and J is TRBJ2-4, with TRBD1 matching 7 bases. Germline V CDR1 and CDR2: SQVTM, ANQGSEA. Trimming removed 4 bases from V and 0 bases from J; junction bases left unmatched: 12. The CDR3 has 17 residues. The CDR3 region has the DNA TGCAGCGTTGTATTTATTTCGGGACAGCTAGCCAAAAACATTCAGTACTTC. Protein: CSVVFISGQLAKNIQYF.

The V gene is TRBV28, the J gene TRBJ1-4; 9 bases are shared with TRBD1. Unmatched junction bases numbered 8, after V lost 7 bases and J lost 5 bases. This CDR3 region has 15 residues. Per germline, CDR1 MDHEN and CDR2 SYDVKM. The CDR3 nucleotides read TGTGCCAGCATCATAGGACAGGGGAAAAATGAAAAACTGTTTTTT. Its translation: CASIIGQGKNEKLFF.

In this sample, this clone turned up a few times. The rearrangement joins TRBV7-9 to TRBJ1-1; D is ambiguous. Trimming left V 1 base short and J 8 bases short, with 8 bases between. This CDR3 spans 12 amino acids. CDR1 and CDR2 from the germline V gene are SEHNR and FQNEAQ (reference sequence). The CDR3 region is CASSLVRGEAFF. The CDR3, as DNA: TGTGCCAGCAGCTTAGTCCGGGGAGAAGCTTTCTTT.

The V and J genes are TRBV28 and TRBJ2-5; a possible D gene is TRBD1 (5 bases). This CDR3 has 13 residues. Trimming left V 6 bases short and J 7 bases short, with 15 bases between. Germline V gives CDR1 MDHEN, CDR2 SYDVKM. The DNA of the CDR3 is TGTGCCAGCAGGGTCCGGACACGTGCGACCCAGTACTTC. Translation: CASRVRTRATQYF.

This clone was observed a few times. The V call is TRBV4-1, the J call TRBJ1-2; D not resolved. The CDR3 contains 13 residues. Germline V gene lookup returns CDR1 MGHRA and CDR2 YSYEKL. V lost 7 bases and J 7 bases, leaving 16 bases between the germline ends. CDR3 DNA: TGCGCCAGCACCCACCTCGACGGGAGTGGCTACACCTTC. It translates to CASTHLDGSGYTF.

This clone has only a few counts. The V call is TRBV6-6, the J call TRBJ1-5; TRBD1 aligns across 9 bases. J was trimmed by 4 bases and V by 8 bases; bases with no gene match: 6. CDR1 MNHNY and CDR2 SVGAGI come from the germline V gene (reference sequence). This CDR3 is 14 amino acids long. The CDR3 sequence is CASDKDRGNQPQHF. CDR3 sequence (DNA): TGTGCCAGCGATAAGGACAGGGGTAATCAGCCCCAGCATTTT.

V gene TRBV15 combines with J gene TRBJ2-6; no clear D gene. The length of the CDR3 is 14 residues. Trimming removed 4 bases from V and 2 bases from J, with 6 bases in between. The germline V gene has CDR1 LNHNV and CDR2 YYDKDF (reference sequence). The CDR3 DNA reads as TGTGCCACCAGCAATCCAACTGGGGCCAACGTCCTGACTTTC. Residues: CATSNPTGANVLTF. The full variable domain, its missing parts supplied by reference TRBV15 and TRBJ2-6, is DAMVIQNPRYQVTQFGKPVTLSCSQTLNHNVMYWYQQKSSQAPKLLFHYYDKDFNNEADTPDNFQSRRPNTSFCFLDIRSPGLGDTAMYLCATSNPTGANVLTFGAGSRLTVL.

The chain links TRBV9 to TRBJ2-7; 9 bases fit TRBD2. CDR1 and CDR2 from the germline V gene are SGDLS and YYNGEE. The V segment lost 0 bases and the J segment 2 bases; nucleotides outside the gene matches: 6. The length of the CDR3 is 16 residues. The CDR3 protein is CASSVGPSGITYEQYF. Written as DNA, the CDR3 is TGTGCCAGCAGCGTAGGTCCTAGCGGGATCACCTACGAGCAGTACTTC. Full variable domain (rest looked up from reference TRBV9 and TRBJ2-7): DSGVTQTPKHLITATGQRVTLRCSPRSGDLSVYWYQQSLDQGLQFLIQYYNGEERAKGNILERFSAQQFPDLHSELNLSSLELGDSALYFCASSVGPSGITYEQYFGPGTRLTVT.

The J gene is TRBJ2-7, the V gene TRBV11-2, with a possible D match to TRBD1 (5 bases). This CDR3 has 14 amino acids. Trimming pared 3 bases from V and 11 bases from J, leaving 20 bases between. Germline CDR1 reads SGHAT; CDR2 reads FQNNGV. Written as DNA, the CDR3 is TGTGCCAGCAGCTTGTCTGGGGCAGACGCGTATGAGTACTTC. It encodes CASSLSGADAYEYF.

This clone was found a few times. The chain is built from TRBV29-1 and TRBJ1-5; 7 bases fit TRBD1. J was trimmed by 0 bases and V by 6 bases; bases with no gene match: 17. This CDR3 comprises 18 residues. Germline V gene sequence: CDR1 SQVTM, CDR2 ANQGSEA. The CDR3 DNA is TGCAGCGTGACTAACAGGGGTTCCGATACGTATAGCAATCAGCCCCAGCATTTT. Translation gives CSVTNRGSDTYSNQPQHF. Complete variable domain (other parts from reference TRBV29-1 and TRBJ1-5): SAVISQKPSRDICQRGTSLTIQCQVDSQVTMMFWYRQQPGQSLTLIATANQGSEATYESGFVIDKFPISRPNLTFSTLTVSNMSPEDSSIYLCSVTNRGSDTYSNQPQHFGDGTRLSIL.

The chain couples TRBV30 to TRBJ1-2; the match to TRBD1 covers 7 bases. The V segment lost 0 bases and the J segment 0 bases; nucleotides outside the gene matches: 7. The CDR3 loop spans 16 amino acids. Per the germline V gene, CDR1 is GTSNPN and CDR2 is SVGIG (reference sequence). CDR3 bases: TGTGCCTGGAGTGTACGTGTGACAGGGACTAACTATGGCTACACCTTC. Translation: CAWSVRVTGTNYGYTF.

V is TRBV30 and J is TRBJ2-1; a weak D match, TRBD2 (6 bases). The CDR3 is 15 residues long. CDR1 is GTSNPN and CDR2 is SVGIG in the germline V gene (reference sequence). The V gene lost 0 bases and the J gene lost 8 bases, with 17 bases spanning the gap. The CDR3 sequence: CAWSVRGARRDEQFF. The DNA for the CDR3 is TGTGCCTGGAGTGTACGCGGGGCTAGGCGGGATGAGCAGTTCTTC. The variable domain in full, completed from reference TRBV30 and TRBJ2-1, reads SQTIHQWPATLVQPVGSPLSLECTVEGTSNPNLYWYRQAAGRGLQLLFYSVGIGQISSEVPQNLSASRPQDRQFILSSKKLLLSDSGFYLCAWSVRGARRDEQFFGPGTRLTVL.

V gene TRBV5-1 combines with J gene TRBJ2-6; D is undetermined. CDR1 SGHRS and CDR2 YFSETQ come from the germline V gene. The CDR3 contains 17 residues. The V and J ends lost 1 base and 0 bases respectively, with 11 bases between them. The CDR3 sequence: CASSLTDRSSGANVLTF. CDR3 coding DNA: TGCGCCAGCAGCTTGACCGATCGGAGCTCTGGGGCCAACGTCCTGACTTTC.

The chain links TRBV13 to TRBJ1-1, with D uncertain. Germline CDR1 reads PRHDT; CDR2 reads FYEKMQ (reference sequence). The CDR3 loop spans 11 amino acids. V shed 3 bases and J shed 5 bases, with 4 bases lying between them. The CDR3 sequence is CASSLRTEAFF. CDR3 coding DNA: TGTGCCAGCAGCTTGAGGACTGAAGCTTTCTTT.

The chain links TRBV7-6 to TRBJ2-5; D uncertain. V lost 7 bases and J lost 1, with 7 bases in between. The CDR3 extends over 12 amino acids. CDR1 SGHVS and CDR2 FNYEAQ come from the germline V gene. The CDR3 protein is CASTLTQETQYF. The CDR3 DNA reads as TGTGCCAGCACCTTGACCCAAGAGACCCAGTACTTC.